This T cell receptor (beta chain) stems from a study of blood T cells in healthy people across ages. Through a sample-barcoded 5' primer and a J-beta primer mix, a second PCR was run for about 6 to 11 cycles. MiXCR, run by TCRdb on the 5' RACE reads, gives a single entry per CDR3 protein. The sample contains 1.5 million to 2 million distinct CDR3 sequences, roughly 49% of which appear only once. There were at least 6 micrograms of total RNA extracted from every sample. From germline, CDR1 is SGHKS and CDR2 YYEKEE (reference sequence). Trimming removed 4 bases from V and 6 bases from J, with 16 bases in between. The CDR3 is 14 amino acids. This clonotype was seen a few times.

This TCR derives from a woman between 40 and 50 years old in good health. What was sequenced was blood. V usage is TRBV5-5 and J usage is TRBJ1-2; maybe TRBD1 (5 bases). CDR3 sequence (DNA): TGTGCCAGCAGCCCGGGGACGCCAACTCATGGCTACACCTTC. It yields the protein CASSPGTPTHGYTF. Using reference TRBV5-5 and TRBJ1-2 for the parts outside the CDR3, the full variable domain is DAGVTQSPTHLIKTRGQQVTLRCSPISGHKSVSWYQQVLGQGPQFIFQYYEKEERGRGNFPDRFSARQFPNYSSELNVNALLLGDSALYLCASSPGTPTHGYTFGSGTRLTVV.